This T cell receptor beta chain was obtained from a study of identical twins. Notes on the study in general: Fewer insertions were carried by abundant cord blood beta clonotypes, but none was seen in memory repertoires. The authors noted that invariant MAIT and iNKT cells could partly confound zero-insertion analyses.

TCRdb used MiXCR to reprocess the 5' RACE reads, holding one entry per CDR3 protein. The data contain about 240,000 distinct CDR3 sequences, 6.5% to 9% of them singletons. This clonotype was found many times. Its target is unknown. Per the germline V gene, CDR1 is LGHDT and CDR2 is YNNKEL (reference sequence). Trimming at V came to 0 bases and at J to 6 bases, leaving 5 bases not matched to a gene. The CDR3 sequence is 17 residues long. This sample was shared with a second study, whose subject was yellow fever vaccine responses in identical twins. That work contributes: Reportedly, the T cell response mounted by twins to vaccine seemed partly convergent, partly personalized.

J is TRBJ2-1 and V is TRBV3-1, with 13 bases identical to TRBD2. The clonotype originates from a woman aged 18-35 years in good health. Sequencing used CD8+ T cells sorted from blood. The CDR3 protein is CASSQEPRTSGSNEQFF. The CDR3 region has the DNA TGTGCCAGCAGCCAAGAACCTCGGACTAGCGGGAGCAATGAGCAGTTCTTC.